This T cell receptor beta chain was retrieved from a study of identical twins. The CDR3 is 8 amino acids. V lost 7 bases and J lost 15, with 10 bases in between. Germline V gene lookup returns CDR1 DFQATT and CDR2 SNEGSKA (reference sequence). Through template switching, a universal primer site was introduced, and the cDNA contained unique molecular identifiers. A single record per CDR3 protein comes from TCRdb applying MiXCR to the 5' RACE reads. The sample has about 190,000 distinct CDR3 sequences; about 15% are singletons. Separately, the same data were catalogued under a study of T cells expressing NK-cell markers. According to that study: According to the study, TCR beta repertoires originated from sorted CD3+CD56+NKG2C+, CD3+CD56+NKG2C- and CD3+CD56-NKG2C+ T cells. Several experiments added an anti-gamma-delta TCR antibody to sort only alpha-beta TCR T cells.

The sample comprised CD8+ T cells sorted from blood. The V gene is TRBV20-1, the J gene TRBJ2-1; D gene uncertain. This sequence originates from a woman aged 18 to 35 in good health. The CDR3 DNA follows: TGCAGTGTGGACGGGTCGTTCTTC. As protein: CSVDGSFF.